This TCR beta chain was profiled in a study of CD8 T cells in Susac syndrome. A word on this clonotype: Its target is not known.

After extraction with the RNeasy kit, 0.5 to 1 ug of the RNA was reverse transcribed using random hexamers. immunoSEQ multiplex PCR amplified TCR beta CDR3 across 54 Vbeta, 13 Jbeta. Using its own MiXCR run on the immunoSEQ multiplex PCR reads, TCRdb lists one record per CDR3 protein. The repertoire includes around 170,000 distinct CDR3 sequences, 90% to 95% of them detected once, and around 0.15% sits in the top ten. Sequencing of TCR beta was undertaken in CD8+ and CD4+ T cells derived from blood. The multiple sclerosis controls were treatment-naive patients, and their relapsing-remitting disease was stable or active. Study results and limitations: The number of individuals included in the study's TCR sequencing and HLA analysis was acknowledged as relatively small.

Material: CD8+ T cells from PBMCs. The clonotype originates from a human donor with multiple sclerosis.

CDR3 coding DNA: TGTGCCTGGAAAAGGGGTGGCTACACCTTC. Translated: CAWKRGGYTF. The rearrangement joins TRBV30 to TRBJ1-2; a possible D gene is TRBD1 (5 bases). Germline assignment: CDR1 GTSNPN and CDR2 SVGIG (reference sequence). Trimming pared 4 bases from V and 7 bases from J, leaving 7 bases between. This CDR3 is 10 amino acids long.